This TCR beta chain was retrieved from a study of patients and donors after allogeneic stem cell transplantation. V was trimmed by 2 bases and J by 1 base, leaving 8 bases between them. This CDR3 comprises 14 residues. Germline values: CDR1 MNHEY, CDR2 SVGAGI. TCRdb fed the RT-PCR reads into MiXCR, producing one record per CDR3 protein. The repertoire holds about 960,000 distinct CDR3 sequences, around 17% seen once, with roughly 6% in the top ten. Sample: blood, either unsorted or a sorted T cell fraction (not recorded which). This sequence joins TRBV6-5 and TRBJ1-1; D call uncertain. This clonotype originated in a human donor who was either an allogeneic HSCT recipient or a stem cell or donor lymphocyte infusion donor (not recorded which). It is not recorded whose cells these are; they may come from a transplant donor. CDR3: CASSYRVGNTEAFF. CDR3 in DNA: TGTGCCAGCAGTTACAGGGTTGGGAACACTGAAGCTTTCTTT.